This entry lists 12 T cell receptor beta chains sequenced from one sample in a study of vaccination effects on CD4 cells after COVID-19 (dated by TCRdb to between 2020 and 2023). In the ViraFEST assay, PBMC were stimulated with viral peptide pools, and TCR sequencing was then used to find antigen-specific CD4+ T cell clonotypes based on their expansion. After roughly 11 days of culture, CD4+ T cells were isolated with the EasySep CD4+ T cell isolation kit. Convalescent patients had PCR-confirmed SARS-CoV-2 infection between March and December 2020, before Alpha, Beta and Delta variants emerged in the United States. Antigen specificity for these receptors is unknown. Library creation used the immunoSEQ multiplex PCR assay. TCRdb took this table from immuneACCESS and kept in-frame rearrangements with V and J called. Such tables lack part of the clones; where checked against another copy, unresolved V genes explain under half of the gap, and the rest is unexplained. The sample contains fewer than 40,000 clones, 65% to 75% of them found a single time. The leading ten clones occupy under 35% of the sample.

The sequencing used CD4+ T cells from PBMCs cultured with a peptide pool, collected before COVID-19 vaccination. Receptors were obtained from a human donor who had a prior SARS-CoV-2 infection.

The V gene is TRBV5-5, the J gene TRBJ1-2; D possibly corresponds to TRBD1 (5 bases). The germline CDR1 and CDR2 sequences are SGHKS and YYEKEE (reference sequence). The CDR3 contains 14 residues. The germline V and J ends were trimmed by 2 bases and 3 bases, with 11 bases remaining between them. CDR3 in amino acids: CASSLSGIYYGYTF. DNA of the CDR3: TGTGCCAGCAGCTTATCAGGGATATACTATGGCTACACCTTC.

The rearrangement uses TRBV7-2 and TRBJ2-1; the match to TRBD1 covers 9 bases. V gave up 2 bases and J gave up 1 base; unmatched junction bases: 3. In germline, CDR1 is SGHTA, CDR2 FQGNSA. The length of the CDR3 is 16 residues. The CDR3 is CASSLPGQGSYNEQFF. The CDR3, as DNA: TGTGCCAGCAGCTTACCTGGACAGGGGTCCTACAATGAGCAGTTCTTC.

The CDR3 spells CSARVVNEQFF. Written as DNA, the CDR3 is TGCAGTGCTAGAGTCGTAAATGAGCAGTTCTTC. The rearrangement uses TRBV20-1 and TRBJ2-1; D unresolved. The CDR3 extends over 11 amino acids. Germline CDR1 reads DFQATT; CDR2 reads SNEGSKA (reference sequence). Trimming left V 1 base short and J 7 bases short, with 5 bases between.

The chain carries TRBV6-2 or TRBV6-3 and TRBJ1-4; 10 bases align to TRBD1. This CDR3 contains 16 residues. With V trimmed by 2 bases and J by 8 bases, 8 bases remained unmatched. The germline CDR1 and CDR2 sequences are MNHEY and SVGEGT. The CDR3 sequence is CASSYTRQGADEKLFF. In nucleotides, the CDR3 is TGTGCCAGCAGTTACACCCGACAGGGGGCGGACGAAAAACTGTTTTTT.

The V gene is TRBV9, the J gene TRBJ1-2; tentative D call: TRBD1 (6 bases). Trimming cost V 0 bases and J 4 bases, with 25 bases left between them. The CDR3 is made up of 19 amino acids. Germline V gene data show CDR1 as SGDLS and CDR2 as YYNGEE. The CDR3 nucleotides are TGTGCCAGCAGCGTAGCTGAGGAGCTGGGCAGGGGAAGTCGCTATGGCTACACCTTC. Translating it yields CASSVAEELGRGSRYGYTF.

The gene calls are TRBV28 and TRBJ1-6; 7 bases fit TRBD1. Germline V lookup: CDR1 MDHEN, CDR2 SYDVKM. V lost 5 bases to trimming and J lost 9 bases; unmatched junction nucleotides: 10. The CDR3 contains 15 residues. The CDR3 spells CASSQRGQIGSPLHF. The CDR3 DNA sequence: TGTGCCAGCAGTCAACGGGGACAGATCGGTTCACCCCTCCACTTT.

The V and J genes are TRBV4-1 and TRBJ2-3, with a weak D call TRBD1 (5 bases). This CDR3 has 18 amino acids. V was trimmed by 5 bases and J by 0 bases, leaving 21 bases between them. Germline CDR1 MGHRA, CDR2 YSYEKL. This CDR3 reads CASSWQGNPYYSTDTQYF. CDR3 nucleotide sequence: TGCGCCAGCAGCTGGCAGGGCAATCCCTACTATAGCACAGATACGCAGTATTTT.

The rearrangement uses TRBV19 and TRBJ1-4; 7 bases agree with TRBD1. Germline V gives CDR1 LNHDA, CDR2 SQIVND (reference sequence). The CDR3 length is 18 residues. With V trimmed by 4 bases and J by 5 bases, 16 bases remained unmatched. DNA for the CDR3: TGTGCCAGTAGTACCCGACTCGGACAGCTACAGGGGAATGAAAAACTGTTTTTT. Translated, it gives CASSTRLGQLQGNEKLFF.

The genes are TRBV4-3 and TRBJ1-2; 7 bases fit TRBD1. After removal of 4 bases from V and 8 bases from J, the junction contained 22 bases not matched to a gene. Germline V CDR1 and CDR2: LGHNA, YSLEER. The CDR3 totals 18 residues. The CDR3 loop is CASSRVRDSNRFTRGYTF. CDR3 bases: TGCGCCAGCAGCCGCGTACGGGACAGTAACCGCTTTACCAGAGGCTACACCTTC.

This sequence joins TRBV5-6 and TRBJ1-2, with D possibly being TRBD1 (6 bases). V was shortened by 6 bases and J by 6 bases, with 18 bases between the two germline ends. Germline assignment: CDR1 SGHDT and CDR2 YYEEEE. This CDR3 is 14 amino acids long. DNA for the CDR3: TGTGCCAGCAACCTCCAGGGGATTGACGATGGCTACACCTTC. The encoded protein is CASNLQGIDDGYTF.

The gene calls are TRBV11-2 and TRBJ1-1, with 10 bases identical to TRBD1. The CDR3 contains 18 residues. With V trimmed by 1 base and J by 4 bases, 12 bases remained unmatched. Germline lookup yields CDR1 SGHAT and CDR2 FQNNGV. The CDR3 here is CASSLGAGTGARGTEAFF. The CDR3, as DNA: TGTGCCAGCAGCTTAGGGGCCGGGACAGGGGCCAGGGGCACTGAAGCTTTCTTT.

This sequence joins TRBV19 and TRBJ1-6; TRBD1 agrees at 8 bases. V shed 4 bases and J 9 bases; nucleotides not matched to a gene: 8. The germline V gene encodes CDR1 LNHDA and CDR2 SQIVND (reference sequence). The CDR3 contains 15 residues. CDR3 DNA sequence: TGTGCCAGTAGTAATTCAGGGGGCGGTATTTCACCCCTCCACTTT. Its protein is CASSNSGGGISPLHF.